The 8 T cell receptor beta chains in this list originate from one sample, sequenced in a study of blood T cells in healthy people across ages. It was with a sample-barcoded 5' primer and a J-beta primer mix that a second PCR of roughly 7 to 12 cycles was run. MiXCR was run by TCRdb on the 5' RACE reads, yielding one entry per CDR3 protein. The data hold approximately 1.5 million distinct CDR3 sequences, with roughly 32% observed a single time. Sequenced: blood. The receptors originated from a woman aged 25 to 39 in good health.

This chain joins TRBV9 and TRBJ2-2, with D unclear. V was shortened by 2 bases and J by 0 bases, with 5 bases between the two germline ends. CDR3 length: 14 residues. Germline values: CDR1 SGDLS, CDR2 YYNGEE. The CDR3 DNA sequence: TGTGCCAGCAGCGTTGGGACGAACACCGGGGAGCTGTTTTTT. Protein product: CASSVGTNTGELFF.

V gene TRBV15 combines with J gene TRBJ2-4; D not resolved. This CDR3 has 16 amino acids. Germline CDR1 reads LNHNV; CDR2 reads YYDKDF (reference sequence). The V and J ends lost 0 bases and 0 bases respectively, with 9 bases between them. This CDR3 reads CATSRDYGIAKNIQYF. For the CDR3, the DNA is TGTGCCACCAGCAGAGATTATGGCATAGCCAAAAACATTCAGTACTTC.

The chain joins TRBV4-1 to TRBJ2-7; maybe TRBD1 (6 bases). Germline V gene lookup returns CDR1 MGHRA and CDR2 YSYEKL. The V and J ends lost 1 base and 4 bases respectively, with 11 bases between them. The CDR3 contains 14 residues. The DNA of the CDR3 is TGCGCCAGCAGCCAAGCTCAGGGGAAGTACGAGCAGTACTTC. It translates to CASSQAQGKYEQYF.

CDR3 residues: CAWSVLLNLGAGANVLTF. Here the CDR3 DNA reads TGTGCCTGGAGTGTACTTCTTAACCTAGGGGCAGGGGCCAACGTCCTGACTTTC. The chain uses TRBV30 and TRBJ2-6, with D maybe TRBD1 (5 bases). This CDR3 contains 18 residues. CDR1 is GTSNPN and CDR2 is SVGIG in the germline V gene (reference sequence). Deletions cut 0 bases from V and 4 bases from J, with 19 bases between.

The rearrangement joins TRBV24-1 to TRBJ2-2; D is unresolved. In germline, CDR1 is KGHDR, CDR2 SFDVKD. The V and J ends lost 7 bases and 2 bases respectively, with 7 bases between them. CDR3 size: 13 residues. The CDR3 reads CATRGRNTGELFF. Written as DNA, the CDR3 is TGTGCCACCAGAGGCAGAAACACCGGGGAGCTGTTTTTT.

This clonotype was recorded once. This rearrangement joins TRBV4-1 to TRBJ1-5; 8 nucleotides align to TRBD1. Per the germline V gene, CDR1 is MGHRA and CDR2 is YSYEKL. CDR3 length equals 14 residues. Trimming at V came to 5 bases and at J to 6 bases, leaving 6 bases not matched to a gene. CDR3 nucleotides: TGCGCCAGCAGCGATACAGGGGGGAGTCAGCCCCAGCATTTT. This encodes CASSDTGGSQPQHF.

This clonotype turned up a few times. The chain recombines TRBV11-2 with TRBJ2-5, with a possible D match to TRBD2 (7 bases). Between the trimmed V and J ends, which lost 5 bases and 2 bases, there was a span of 15 bases. The germline V gene has CDR1 SGHAT and CDR2 FQNNGV. The CDR3 length is 15 residues. The CDR3 spells CASSHREGVQETQYF. For the CDR3, the DNA is TGTGCCAGCAGCCATAGGGAGGGGGTTCAAGAGACCCAGTACTTC.

The chain joins TRBV7-9 to TRBJ2-5; D may match TRBD1 or TRBD2 (5 bases each). The CDR3 spans 14 residues. Germline lookup yields CDR1 SEHNR and CDR2 FQNEAQ (reference sequence). Deletions cut 6 bases from V and 5 bases from J, with 16 bases between. CDR3: CASSNTGAPETQYF. In DNA, the CDR3 is TGTGCCAGCAGTAATACCGGGGCCCCGGAGACCCAGTACTTC. Complete variable domain (other parts from reference TRBV7-9 and TRBJ2-5): DTGVSQNPRHKITKRGQNVTFRCDPISEHNRLYWYRQTLGQGPEFLTYFQNEAQLEKSRLLSDRFSAERPKGSFSTLEIQRTEQGDSAMYLCASSNTGAPETQYFGPGTRLLVL.